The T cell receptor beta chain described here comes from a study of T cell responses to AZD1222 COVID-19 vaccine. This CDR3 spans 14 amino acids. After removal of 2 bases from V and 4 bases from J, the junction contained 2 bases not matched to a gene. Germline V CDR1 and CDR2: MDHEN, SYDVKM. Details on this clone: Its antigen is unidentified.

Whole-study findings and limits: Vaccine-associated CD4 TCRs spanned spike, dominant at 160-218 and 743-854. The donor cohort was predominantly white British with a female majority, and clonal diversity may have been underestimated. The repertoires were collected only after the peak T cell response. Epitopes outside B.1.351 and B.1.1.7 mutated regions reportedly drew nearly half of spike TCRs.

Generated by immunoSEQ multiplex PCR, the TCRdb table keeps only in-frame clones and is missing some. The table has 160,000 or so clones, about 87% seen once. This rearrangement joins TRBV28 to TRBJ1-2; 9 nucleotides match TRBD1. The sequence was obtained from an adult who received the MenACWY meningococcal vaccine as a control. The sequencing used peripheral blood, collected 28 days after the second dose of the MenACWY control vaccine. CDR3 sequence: CASSLGGQGYGYTF. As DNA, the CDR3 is TGTGCCAGCAGTTTAGGGGGACAGGGCTATGGCTACACCTTC.